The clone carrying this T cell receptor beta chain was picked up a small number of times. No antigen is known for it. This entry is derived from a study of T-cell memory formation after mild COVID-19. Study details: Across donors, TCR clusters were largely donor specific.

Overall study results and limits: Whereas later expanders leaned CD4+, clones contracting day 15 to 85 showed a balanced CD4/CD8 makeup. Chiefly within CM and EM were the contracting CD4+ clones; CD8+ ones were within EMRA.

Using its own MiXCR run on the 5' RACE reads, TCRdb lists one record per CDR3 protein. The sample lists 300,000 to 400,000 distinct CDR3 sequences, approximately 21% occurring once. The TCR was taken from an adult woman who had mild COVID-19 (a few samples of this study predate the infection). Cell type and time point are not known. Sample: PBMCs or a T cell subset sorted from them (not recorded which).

The CDR3 loop is CASSGDSLGKFF. In DNA form, the CDR3 reads TGTGCCAGCAGTGGGGACTCCCTCGGGAAGTTCTTC. The chain joins TRBV6-1 to TRBJ2-1; possibly TRBD2 for D (6 bases). Germline V gene data show CDR1 as MNHNS and CDR2 as SASEGT. The CDR3 covers 12 residues. Trimming took 4 bases from V and 14 from J, leaving 15 bases between them.